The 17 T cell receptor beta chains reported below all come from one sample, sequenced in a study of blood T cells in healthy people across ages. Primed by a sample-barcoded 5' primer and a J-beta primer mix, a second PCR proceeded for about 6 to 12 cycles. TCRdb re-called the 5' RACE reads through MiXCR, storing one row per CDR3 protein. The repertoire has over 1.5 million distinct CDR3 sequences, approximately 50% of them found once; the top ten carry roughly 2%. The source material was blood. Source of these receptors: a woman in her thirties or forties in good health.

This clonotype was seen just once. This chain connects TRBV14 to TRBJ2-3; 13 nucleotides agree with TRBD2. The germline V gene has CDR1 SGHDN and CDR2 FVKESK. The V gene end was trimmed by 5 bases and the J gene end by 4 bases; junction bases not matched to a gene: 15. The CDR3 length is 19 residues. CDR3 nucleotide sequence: TGTGCCAGCAGCGTCGGACTAGCGGGGGCTGGGAAGCTCGCAGATACGCAGTATTTT. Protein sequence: CASSVGLAGAGKLADTQYF.

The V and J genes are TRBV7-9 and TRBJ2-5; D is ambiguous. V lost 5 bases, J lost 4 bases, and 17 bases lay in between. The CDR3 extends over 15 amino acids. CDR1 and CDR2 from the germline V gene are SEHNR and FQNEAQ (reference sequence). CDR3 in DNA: TGTGCCAGCAGCCTCGACTGGTTTGTCGGAGAGACCCAGTACTTC. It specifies CASSLDWFVGETQYF.

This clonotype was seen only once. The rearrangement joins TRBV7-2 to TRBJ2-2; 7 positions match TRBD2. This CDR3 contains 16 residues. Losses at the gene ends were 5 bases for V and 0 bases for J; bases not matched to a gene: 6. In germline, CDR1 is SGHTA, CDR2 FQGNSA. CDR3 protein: CASSVSGTTNTGELFF. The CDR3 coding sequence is TGTGCCAGCAGCGTCTCCGGGACTACGAACACCGGGGAGCTGTTTTTT.

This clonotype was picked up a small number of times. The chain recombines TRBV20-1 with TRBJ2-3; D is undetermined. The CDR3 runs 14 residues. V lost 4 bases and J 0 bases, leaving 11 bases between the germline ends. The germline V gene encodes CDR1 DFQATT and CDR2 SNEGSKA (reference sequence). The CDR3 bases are TGCAGTGCTAAAATCGGACCCAGCACAGATACGCAGTATTTT. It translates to CSAKIGPSTDTQYF.

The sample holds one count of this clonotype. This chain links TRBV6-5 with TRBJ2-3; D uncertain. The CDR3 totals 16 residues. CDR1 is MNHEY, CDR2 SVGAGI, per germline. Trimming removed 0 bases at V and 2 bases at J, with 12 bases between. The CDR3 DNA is TGTGCCAGCAGTTACTCGATTAACACTTACACAGATACGCAGTATTTT. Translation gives CASSYSINTYTDTQYF.

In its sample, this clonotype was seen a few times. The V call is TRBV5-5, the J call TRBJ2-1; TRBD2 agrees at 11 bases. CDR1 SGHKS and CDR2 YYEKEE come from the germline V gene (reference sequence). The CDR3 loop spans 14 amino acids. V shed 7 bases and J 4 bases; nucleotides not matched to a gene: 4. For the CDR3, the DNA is TGTGCCAGCCAAGGGACTAGCGGATACAATGAGCAGTTCTTC. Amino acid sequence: CASQGTSGYNEQFF. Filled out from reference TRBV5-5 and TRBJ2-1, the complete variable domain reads DAGVTQSPTHLIKTRGQQVTLRCSPISGHKSVSWYQQVLGQGPQFIFQYYEKEERGRGNFPDRFSARQFPNYSSELNVNALLLGDSALYLCASQGTSGYNEQFFGPGTRLTVL.

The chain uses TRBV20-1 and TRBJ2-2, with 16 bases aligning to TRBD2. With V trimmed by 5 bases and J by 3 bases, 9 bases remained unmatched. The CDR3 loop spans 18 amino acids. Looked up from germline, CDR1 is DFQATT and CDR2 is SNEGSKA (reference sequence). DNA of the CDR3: TGCAGTGCTCGCAGGGGACTAGCGGGGGGGTCCCACACCGGGGAGCTGTTTTTT. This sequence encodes CSARRGLAGGSHTGELFF.

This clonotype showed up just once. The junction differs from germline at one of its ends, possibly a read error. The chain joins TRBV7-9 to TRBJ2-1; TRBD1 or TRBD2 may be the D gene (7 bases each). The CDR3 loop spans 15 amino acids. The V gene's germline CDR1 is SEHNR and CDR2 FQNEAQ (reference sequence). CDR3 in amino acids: CTSSQRQGGYNEQFF. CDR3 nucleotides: TGTACCAGCAGCCAGCGGCAGGGGGGGTACAATGAGCAGTTCTTC.

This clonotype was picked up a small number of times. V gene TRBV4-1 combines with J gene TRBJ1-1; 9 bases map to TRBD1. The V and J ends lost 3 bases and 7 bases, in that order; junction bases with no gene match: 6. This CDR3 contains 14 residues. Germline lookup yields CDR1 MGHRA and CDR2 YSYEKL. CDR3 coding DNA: TGCGCCAGCAGCCAGGGGGACAGGGCCTATGAAGCTTTCTTT. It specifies CASSQGDRAYEAFF.

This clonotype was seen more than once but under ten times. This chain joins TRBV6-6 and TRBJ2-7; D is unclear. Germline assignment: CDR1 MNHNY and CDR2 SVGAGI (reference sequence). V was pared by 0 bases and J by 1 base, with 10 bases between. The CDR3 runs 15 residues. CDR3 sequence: CASSYSSGRSYEQYF. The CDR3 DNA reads TGTGCCAGCAGTTACTCCTCGGGCCGTTCCTACGAGCAGTACTTC.

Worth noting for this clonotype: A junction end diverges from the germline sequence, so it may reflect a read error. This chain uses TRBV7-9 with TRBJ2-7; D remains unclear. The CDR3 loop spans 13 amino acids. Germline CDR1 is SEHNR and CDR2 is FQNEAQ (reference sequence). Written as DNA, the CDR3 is TGTGCCAGCAGCCTCAAGGTTTTCGACGAGCGGTACTTC. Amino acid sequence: CASSLKVFDERYF.

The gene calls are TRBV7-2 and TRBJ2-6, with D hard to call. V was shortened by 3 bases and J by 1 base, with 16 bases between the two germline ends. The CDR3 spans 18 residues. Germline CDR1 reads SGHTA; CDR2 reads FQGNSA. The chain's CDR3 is CASSFKPAPGSGANVLTF. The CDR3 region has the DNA TGTGCCAGCAGCTTTAAACCGGCCCCCGGATCTGGGGCCAACGTCCTGACTTTC.

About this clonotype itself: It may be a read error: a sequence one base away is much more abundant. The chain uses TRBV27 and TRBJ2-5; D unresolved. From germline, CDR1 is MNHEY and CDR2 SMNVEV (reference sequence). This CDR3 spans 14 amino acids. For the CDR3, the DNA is TGTGCCAGCAGTTTAAAAAGAACACAAGAGTCCCAGTACTTC. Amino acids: CASSLKRTQESQYF.

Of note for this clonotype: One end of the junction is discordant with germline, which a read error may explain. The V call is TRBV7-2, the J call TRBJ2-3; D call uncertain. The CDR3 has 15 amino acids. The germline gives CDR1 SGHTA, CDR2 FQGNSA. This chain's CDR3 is CVSSFGGIRTDTQYF. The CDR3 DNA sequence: TGTGTCAGCAGCTTCGGTGGGATTCGCACAGATACGCAGTATTTT.

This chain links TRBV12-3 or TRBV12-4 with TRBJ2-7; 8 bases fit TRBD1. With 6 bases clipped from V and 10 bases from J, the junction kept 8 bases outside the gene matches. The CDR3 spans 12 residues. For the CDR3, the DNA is TGTGCCAGCAGGGGCCGAGACAGGGGTCAGTACTTC. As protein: CASRGRDRGQYF.

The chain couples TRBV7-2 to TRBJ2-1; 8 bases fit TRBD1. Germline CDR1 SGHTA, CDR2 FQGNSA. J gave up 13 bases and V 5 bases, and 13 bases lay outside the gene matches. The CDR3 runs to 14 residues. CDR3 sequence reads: CASSKGTGGETQFF. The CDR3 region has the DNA TGTGCCAGCAGCAAGGGGACAGGCGGGGAGACCCAGTTCTTC.

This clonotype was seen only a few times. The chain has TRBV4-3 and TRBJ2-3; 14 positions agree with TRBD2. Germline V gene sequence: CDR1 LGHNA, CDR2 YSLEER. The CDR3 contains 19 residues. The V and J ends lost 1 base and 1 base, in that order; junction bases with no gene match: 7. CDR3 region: CASSQGTSGGSFGTDTQYF. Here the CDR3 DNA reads TGCGCCAGCAGCCAAGGGACTAGCGGGGGGTCCTTCGGCACAGATACGCAGTATTTT.